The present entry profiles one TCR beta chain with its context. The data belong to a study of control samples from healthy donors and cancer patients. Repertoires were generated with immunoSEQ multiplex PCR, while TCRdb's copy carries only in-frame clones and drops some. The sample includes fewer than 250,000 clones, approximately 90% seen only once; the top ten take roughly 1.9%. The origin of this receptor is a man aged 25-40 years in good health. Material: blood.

In DNA, the CDR3 is TGTGCCAGTAGTACAGCGGGGAGCACCGGGGAGCTGTTTTTT. The encoded protein is CASSTAGSTGELFF. The genes are TRBV19 and TRBJ2-2; 7 bases are shared with TRBD2. The CDR3 is made up of 14 amino acids. J was trimmed by 4 bases and V by 4 bases; bases with no gene match: 3. Looked up from germline, CDR1 is LNHDA and CDR2 is SQIVND (reference sequence).